A single sample gave rise to the 18 T cell receptor beta chains below, sequenced in a study of glioma-infiltrating T cells. Using RNA template, CDR3s of TCR alpha and beta were amplified with iRepertoire arm-PCR. MiXCR was run by TCRdb on the multiplex PCR reads, yielding one entry per CDR3 protein. The table has over 15,000 distinct CDR3 sequences, about three fifths seen once. The material sequenced was glioma tissue, nonneoplastic brain tissue, or PBMCs (not recorded which). These receptor sequences come from a human donor with low-grade glioma or glioblastoma, undergoing nonglioma brain surgery, or in good health (not recorded which).

The V and J genes are TRBV2 and TRBJ1-1, with D uncertain. Trimming left V 2 bases short and J 0 bases short, with 7 bases between. Germline CDR1 is SNHLY and CDR2 is FYNNEI. The CDR3 spans 14 residues. The CDR3 here is CASSERTVNTEAFF. In DNA form, the CDR3 reads TGTGCCAGCAGTGAAAGGACGGTGAACACTGAAGCTTTCTTT.

A note on this clonotype: A read error may produce the germline difference seen at one junction end. V is TRBV20-1 and J is TRBJ2-3, with 10 bases fitting TRBD2. The CDR3 spans 16 residues. Germline lookup yields CDR1 DFQATT and CDR2 SNEGSKA (reference sequence). The CDR3 nucleotides are TGCGGTGCTAGCCCATTCCTAGCGGGGGTCACAGATACTCAGTATTTT. Its translation: CGASPFLAGVTDTQYF.

Remarks on this clonotype: Germline is not matched at one junction end, which may reflect a read error. The chain carries TRBV10-2 and TRBJ1-2; 9 bases line up with TRBD1. Germline CDR1 reads WSHSY; CDR2 reads SAAADI. CDR3 length: 20 residues. The CDR3 coding sequence is TGCGCCACCATCCCTAAGCCGGGACAGGGAAGGCGCTATCAAAACTATGGCTACACATTC. The encoded protein is CATIPKPGQGRRYQNYGYTF.

The sample holds a few counts of this clonotype. The chain combines TRBV27 with TRBJ1-1; D gene unclear. Germline loops: CDR1 MNHEY, CDR2 SMNVEV (reference sequence). The germline V and J ends were trimmed by 5 bases and 4 bases, with 11 bases remaining between them. This CDR3 comprises 13 residues. The CDR3 spells CASSQAYLTEAFF. The CDR3 coding sequence is TGTGCCAGCAGTCAGGCTTACCTCACTGAAGCTTTCTTT.

This clonotype was counted a few times. The chain is built from TRBV9 and TRBJ1-1; D is unresolved. The V gene's germline CDR1 is SGDLS and CDR2 YYNGEE. This CDR3 has 13 residues. V dropped 0 bases and J dropped 1 base, with 4 bases sitting between them. CDR3 coding DNA: TGTGCCAGCAGCGTAGCTGGGAACACTGAAGCTTTCTTT. Protein product: CASSVAGNTEAFF.

This clonotype was detected only once. This chain uses TRBV4-2 with TRBJ2-1; weak D call: TRBD2 (6 bases). V was shortened by 1 base and J by 4 bases, with 8 bases between the two germline ends. The germline CDR1 and CDR2 sequences are LGHNA and YNFKEQ. There are 14 residues in the CDR3. CDR3 amino acids: CASSQAGLYNEQFF. CDR3 DNA: TGTGCCAGCAGCCAAGCGGGACTTTACAATGAGCAGTTCTTC.

To note about this clonotype: One end of the junction is discordant with germline, which a read error may explain. CDR3 nucleotides: TGTGCCAGCAGTGGAGAGACCACCCCACTCTTC. Protein: CASSGETTPLF. The V and J genes are TRBV6-5 and TRBJ2-1; D is undetermined. From germline, CDR1 is MNHEY and CDR2 SVGAGI. CDR3 length: 11 residues.

This chain connects TRBV28 to TRBJ2-4; 7 bases agree with TRBD2. Per germline, CDR1 MDHEN and CDR2 SYDVKM. The length of the CDR3 is 17 residues. Unmatched junction bases numbered 9, after V lost 3 bases and J lost 1 base. CDR3: CASSFPPGGTAKNIQYF. The CDR3 nucleotides are TGTGCCAGCAGTTTCCCACCCGGGGGGACGGCCAAAAACATTCAGTACTTC.

The gene calls are TRBV5-1 and TRBJ1-1; 7 bases are shared with TRBD1. This CDR3 spans 17 amino acids. CDR1 and CDR2 (germline): SGHRS, YFSETQ. V lost 4 bases, J lost 5 bases, and 17 bases stayed unmatched. The CDR3 bases are TGCGCCAGCAGCCCACTCGGGACAGCAAGAAGTCAAACTGAAGCTTTCTTT. This gives the protein CASSPLGTARSQTEAFF.

In the case of this clonotype: At one end the junction does not follow the germline gene, possibly because of a read error. This chain links TRBV27 with TRBJ1-2; 12 nucleotides align to TRBD1. The CDR3 covers 15 residues. The germline V gene has CDR1 MNHEY and CDR2 SMNVEV (reference sequence). CDR3 in amino acids: CASSHGTGGHYGYTF. DNA for the CDR3: TGCGCCAGCAGCCACGGGACAGGGGGCCACTATGGCTACACCTTC.

This clonotype was recorded only once. The V and J genes are TRBV11-2 and TRBJ1-1; possibly TRBD1 for D (6 bases). V was trimmed by 5 bases and J by 12 bases, leaving 16 bases between them. The CDR3 extends over 12 amino acids. The germline gives CDR1 SGHAT, CDR2 FQNNGV. CDR3 region: CASSLGQNQTFF. The CDR3 DNA sequence: TGTGCCAGCAGCCTGGGACAAAATCAAACTTTCTTT.

This chain uses TRBV24-1 with TRBJ2-5; the D gene is possibly TRBD1 (6 bases). V dropped 4 bases and J dropped 2 bases, with 10 bases sitting between them. This CDR3 comprises 14 residues. The germline CDR1 and CDR2 sequences are KGHDR and SFDVKD. The CDR3 DNA sequence: TGTGCCACCAGTGACCCGGGACAACAAGAGACCCAGTACTTC. Its protein product is CATSDPGQQETQYF.

By sample share, this clonotype is medium-sized (0.01 to 0.1%). V and J are TRBV28 and TRBJ2-5; 7 bases are a match to TRBD1. CDR3 length: 13 residues. V was clipped by 6 bases and J by 8 bases; unmatched bases: 9. Germline values: CDR1 MDHEN, CDR2 SYDVKM. Written as DNA, the CDR3 is TGTGCCAGCAGCTTGGGACAGTCAACAACCCAGTACTTC. It encodes CASSLGQSTTQYF.

In this sample, this clonotype turned up a few times. The chain links TRBV6-6 to TRBJ2-3, with 8 bases lining up with TRBD2. The J segment lost 5 bases and the V segment lost 2 bases, leaving 6 bases of the junction unmatched. Germline CDR1 MNHNY, CDR2 SVGAGI (reference sequence). The CDR3 spans 15 residues. The CDR3 DNA follows: TGTGCCAGCAGTTACCTTCGGCGGGGGGAAGATACGCAGTATTTT. Translation gives CASSYLRRGEDTQYF.

J is TRBJ2-3 and V is TRBV20-1, with TRBD2 matching over 12 bases. CDR3 length equals 20 residues. Germline CDR1 reads DFQATT; CDR2 reads SNEGSKA (reference sequence). Trimming took 1 base from V and 1 from J; bases not matched to a gene: 15. The CDR3 DNA sequence: TGCAGTGCTAGAGTGCTGCGACTAGCGGGAGCTCCTATGGGCACAGATACGCAGTATTTT. This encodes CSARVLRLAGAPMGTDTQYF.

With regard to this clonotype: A much bigger clone sits one base away, suggesting this may be a read error. Written as DNA, the CDR3 is TGTGCCAGCAGCCAAGAAGGAGGGGGCAACTATGGCAACACCTTC. Amino acids: CASSQEGGGNYGNTF. The chain carries TRBV4-2 and TRBJ1-2; the match to TRBD1 covers 7 bases. Per the germline V gene, CDR1 is LGHNA and CDR2 is YNFKEQ. The CDR3 contains 15 residues.

The chain carries TRBV28 and TRBJ1-3; D remains unclear. This CDR3 contains 14 residues. Per germline, CDR1 MDHEN and CDR2 SYDVKM. Trimming removed 10 bases from V and 0 bases from J, with 13 bases in between. The CDR3, as DNA: TGTGCCACCGAGGTGGCAGGCTCTGGAAACACCATATATTTT. As protein: CATEVAGSGNTIYF.

V is TRBV28 and J is TRBJ1-5; D not certain. V lost 6 bases, J lost 7 bases, and 10 bases lay in between. The V gene's germline CDR1 is MDHEN and CDR2 SYDVKM. CDR3 length: 12 residues. CDR3 in amino acids: CASRSGSQPQHF. In DNA, the CDR3 is TGTGCCAGCAGATCTGGGAGCCAGCCCCAGCATTTT.